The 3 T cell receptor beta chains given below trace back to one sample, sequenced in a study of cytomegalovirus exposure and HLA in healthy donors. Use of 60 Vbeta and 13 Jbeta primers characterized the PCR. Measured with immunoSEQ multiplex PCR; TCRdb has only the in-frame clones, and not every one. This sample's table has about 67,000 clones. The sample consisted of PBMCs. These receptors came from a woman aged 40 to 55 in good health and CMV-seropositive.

The CDR3 region is CASSATPRGAYEQYF. Written as DNA, the CDR3 is TGTGCCAGCAGCGCCACACCCAGGGGGGCCTACGAGCAGTACTTC. The rearrangement joins TRBV9 to TRBJ2-7, with a possible D match to TRBD1 (7 bases). Trimming removed 3 bases from V and 2 bases from J, with 15 bases in between. This CDR3 has 15 amino acids. The germline CDR1 and CDR2 sequences are SGDLS and YYNGEE. The full variable domain, in which reference TRBV9 and TRBJ2-7 provide the parts outside the CDR3, is DSGVTQTPKHLITATGQRVTLRCSPRSGDLSVYWYQQSLDQGLQFLIQYYNGEERAKGNILERFSAQQFPDLHSELNLSSLELGDSALYFCASSATPRGAYEQYFGPGTRLTVT.

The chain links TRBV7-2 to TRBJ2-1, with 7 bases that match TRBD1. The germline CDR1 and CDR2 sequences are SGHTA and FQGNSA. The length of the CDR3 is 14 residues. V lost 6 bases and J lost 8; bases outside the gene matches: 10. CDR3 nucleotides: TGTGCCAGCAGTTGGGACAGCAGTCTCGATGAGCAGTTCTTC. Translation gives CASSWDSSLDEQFF.

CDR3 in DNA: TGTGCCAGCGGGAAAGGGGGCTACCTATATGGCTACACCTTC. Translation: CASGKGGYLYGYTF. V is TRBV2 and J is TRBJ1-2, with TRBD1 matching over 7 bases. Germline CDR1 SNHLY, CDR2 FYNNEI. V was clipped by 8 bases and J by 5 bases; unmatched bases: 11. This CDR3 region has 14 residues. The full variable domain, rest sourced from reference TRBV2 and TRBJ1-2, is EPEVTQTPSHQVTQMGQEVILRCVPISNHLYFYWYRQILGQKVEFLVSFYNNEISEKSEIFDDQFSVERPDGSNFTLKIRSTKLEDSAMYFCASGKGGYLYGYTFGSGTRLTVV.